The 17 T cell receptor beta chains reported below all come from one sample, sequenced in a study of cytomegalovirus exposure and HLA in healthy donors. It was with 60 Vbeta and 13 Jbeta primers that the PCR ran. Clones were sequenced by immunoSEQ multiplex PCR, and TCRdb holds only the in-frame ones, with some missing. The sample records 90,000 to 110,000 clones, 80% being singletons. Material: PBMCs. The source is a man aged 25-45 years in good health and CMV-seropositive.

CDR3 nucleotides: TGTGCCAGCACCAAGGGGGCTTGGGAAACTGAAGCTTTCTTT. This gives the protein CASTKGAWETEAFF. This chain uses TRBV7-9 with TRBJ1-1; 7 bases are shared with TRBD1. The CDR3 totals 14 residues. CDR1 and CDR2 (germline): SEHNR, FQNEAQ (reference sequence). V was pared by 7 bases and J by 5 bases, with 10 bases of the junction left unmatched.

The genes are TRBV4-1 and TRBJ1-1, with D possibly TRBD1 on 5 matching bases. Trimming removed 2 bases from V and 5 bases from J, with 12 bases in between. Germline CDR1 MGHRA, CDR2 YSYEKL. The CDR3 runs 14 residues. The CDR3 sequence: CASSQPEGRTEAFF. The CDR3 DNA sequence: TGCGCCAGCAGCCAACCCGAGGGGAGGACTGAAGCTTTCTTT.

This chain uses TRBV2 with TRBJ1-5, with D unclear. The CDR3 contains 16 residues. The V gene lost 4 bases and the J gene lost 2 bases, with 15 bases spanning the gap. The V gene's germline CDR1 is SNHLY and CDR2 FYNNEI. CDR3 sequence: CASSAPLGRGNQPQHF. CDR3 nucleotides: TGTGCCAGCAGTGCCCCTTTGGGGAGGGGCAATCAGCCCCAGCATTTT.

V and J are TRBV4-3 and TRBJ2-3; 11 bases are a match to TRBD2. The V segment lost 1 base and the J segment 6 bases; nucleotides outside the gene matches: 0. The CDR3 extends over 14 amino acids. The germline gives CDR1 LGHNA, CDR2 YSLEER. CDR3 residues: CASSQGLAGDTQYF. The CDR3 nucleotides are TGCGCCAGCAGCCAAGGACTAGCGGGGGATACGCAGTATTTT.

This clone was seen more than once but under ten times. The rearrangement links TRBV7-8 to TRBJ2-2; the match to TRBD2 covers 7 bases. CDR3 length: 16 residues. The V gene end was trimmed by 4 bases and the J gene end by 5 bases; junction bases not matched to a gene: 10. Per germline, CDR1 SGHVS and CDR2 FQNEAQ. The CDR3 reads CASSSSGGGMTGELFF. CDR3 nucleotides: TGTGCCAGCAGCTCAAGTGGGGGGGGGATGACCGGGGAGCTGTTTTTT.

This rearrangement joins TRBV29-1 to TRBJ2-2, with D possibly TRBD2 on 6 matching bases. V lost 3 bases and J lost 6, with 11 bases in between. The CDR3 consists of 13 residues. CDR1 is SQVTM, CDR2 ANQGSEA, per germline. The CDR3 here is CSVDGRRAGELFF. The CDR3 nucleotides are TGCAGCGTTGACGGTAGGAGGGCCGGGGAGCTGTTTTTT.

The chain recombines TRBV29-1 with TRBJ2-1, with 7 bases matching TRBD2. CDR1 is SQVTM and CDR2 is ANQGSEA in the germline V gene. There are 13 residues in the CDR3. Germline trimming cut 5 bases from V and 5 bases from J; bases unmatched to any gene: 6. CDR3 DNA sequence: TGCAGCGTTCAGGCTAGCGGTCACAATGAGCAGTTCTTC. It encodes CSVQASGHNEQFF.

The chain combines TRBV5-1 with TRBJ1-5, with 7 bases fitting TRBD1. CDR1 SGHRS and CDR2 YFSETQ come from the germline V gene. Losses at the gene ends were 4 bases for V and 6 bases for J; bases not matched to a gene: 7. The CDR3 has 14 residues. CDR3 protein: CASSPGTDGQPQHF. In DNA form, the CDR3 reads TGCGCCAGCAGCCCCGGGACAGATGGTCAGCCCCAGCATTTT.

V usage is TRBV15 and J usage is TRBJ1-1, with TRBD1 matching 7 bases. Looked up from germline, CDR1 is LNHNV and CDR2 is YYDKDF (reference sequence). The CDR3 runs to 15 residues. V was pared by 2 bases and J by 7 bases, with 10 bases of the junction left unmatched. This chain's CDR3 is CATSRRDSGTDEAFF. The CDR3 region has the DNA TGTGCCACCAGCAGAAGGGACTCCGGGACAGATGAAGCTTTCTTT.

This chain uses TRBV6-5 with TRBJ2-1; TRBD1 aligns across 7 bases. Germline CDR1 and CDR2: MNHEY and SVGAGI. V was pared by 6 bases and J by 3 bases, with 8 bases of the junction left unmatched. The length of the CDR3 is 15 residues. CDR3 in amino acids: CASRLGQGVYNEQFF. In DNA form, the CDR3 reads TGTGCCAGCAGGCTTGGGCAGGGGGTCTACAATGAGCAGTTCTTC.

DNA of the CDR3: TGTGCCAGCAGTGAATCCGGGAGAAATCAGCCCCAGCATTTT. It is translated as CASSESGRNQPQHF. The genes are TRBV2 and TRBJ1-5; the D is unclear. Between the trimmed V and J ends, which lost 2 bases and 4 bases, there was a span of 9 bases. CDR3 length: 14 amino acids. Looked up from germline, CDR1 is SNHLY and CDR2 is FYNNEI.

The chain is built from TRBV6-1 and TRBJ2-7; TRBD1 aligns across 7 bases. J was trimmed by 2 bases and V by 6 bases; bases with no gene match: 4. The CDR3 consists of 13 residues. Germline V gives CDR1 MNHNS, CDR2 SASEGT. Written as DNA, the CDR3 is TGTGCCAGCAGAGGACAGGACCCCTACGAGCAGTACTTC. This codes for CASRGQDPYEQYF.

This clone was detected only once. The conserved phenylalanine or tryptophan normally closing the CDR3 is absent here, so this likely arose from a read error. The chain combines TRBV7-9 with TRBJ1-1, with 7 nucleotides matching TRBD1. V lost 5 bases, J lost 5 bases, and 8 bases stayed unmatched. The CDR3 contains 14 residues. CDR1 SEHNR and CDR2 FQNEAQ come from the germline V gene (reference sequence). The CDR3 loop reads CASSRQGGGTEAFL. The CDR3 coding sequence is TGTGCCAGCAGCCGACAGGGTGGAGGAACTGAAGCTTTCCTT.

The chain employs TRBV12-1 and TRBJ1-6; the tabulated D call, TRBD1, remains unverified against the DNA. TRBV12-1 is a pseudogene locus. This CDR3 has 14 residues. CDR3: CASSCYEIQGPLHF. CDR3 DNA sequence: TGTGCCAGCAGCTGCTACGAGATACAGGGGCCCCTCCACTTT.

The chain joins TRBV5-1 to TRBJ2-5; 10 nucleotides line up with TRBD2. Trimming removed 5 bases from V and 1 base from J; junction bases left unmatched: 5. The CDR3 extends over 15 amino acids. The germline gives CDR1 SGHRS, CDR2 YFSETQ. This chain's CDR3 is CASRNLAGVQETQYF. The CDR3, as DNA: TGCGCCAGCAGGAATCTAGCGGGGGTCCAAGAGACCCAGTACTTC. Based on the CDR3 plus reference TRBV5-1 and TRBJ2-5, the full variable domain is KAGVTQTPRYLIKTRGQQVTLSCSPISGHRSVSWYQQTPGQGLQFLFEYFSETQRNKGNFPGRFSGRQFSNSRSEMNVSTLELGDSALYLCASRNLAGVQETQYFGPGTRLLVL.

The chain combines TRBV28 with TRBJ1-5; 7 nucleotides align to TRBD1. Trimming cost V 3 bases and J 0 bases; bases outside gene matches: 17. The CDR3 is made up of 20 amino acids. Germline V CDR1 and CDR2: MDHEN, SYDVKM. The CDR3 DNA follows: TGTGCCAGCAGTTTCATAAATTTCGGCAAGGGGGCCTATAGCAATCAGCCCCAGCATTTT. Translating gives CASSFINFGKGAYSNQPQHF.

The chain employs TRBV4-3 and TRBJ1-2; 7 bases map to TRBD1. The CDR3 totals 17 residues. The ends lost 1 base at V and 3 bases at J; junction bases unmatched: 11. Germline V gene sequence: CDR1 LGHNA, CDR2 YSLEER. The CDR3 is CASSQGTKTGYDYGYTF. In DNA, the CDR3 is TGCGCCAGCAGCCAAGGAACGAAGACAGGGTACGACTATGGCTACACCTTC.